The rows below give T cell receptor beta chains drawn from one sample of a study of T cell responses to AZD1222 COVID-19 vaccine. The method was immunoSEQ multiplex PCR; TCRdb's version includes in-frame clones alone and lacks a portion of them. The sample lists some 120,000 clones, about nine tenths seen once, with about 1.2% in the top ten. The sequenced sample was peripheral blood, obtained on day 0 of AZD1222 vaccination. The origin of the receptors is an adult in good health. Each CDR3 is given with its conserved first and last residue. D genes are given only for firm matches. Expanded clones get a size class; other rows say once, few or many, or leave the size out.

D	size	J	V	DNA	CDR3
NA	NA	TRBJ2-7	TRBV4-2	TGTGCCAGCAGCCAAGAGGGGACCTACGAGCAGTACTTC	CASSQEGTYEQYF
NA	NA	TRBJ1-1	TRBV7-2	TGTGCCAGCAGCTTAACTGGGGGAGGCACTGAAGCTTTCTTT	CASSLTGGGTEAFF
NA	NA	TRBJ1-2	TRBV6-2/TRBV6-3	TGTGCCAGCAGTTACGGACCACAGGGTACCTATGGCTACACCTTC	CASSYGPQGTYGYTF
NA	NA	TRBJ2-5	TRBV5-1	TGCGCCAGCAGCTTACCGACGAGGATGGAGACCCAGTACTTC	CASSLPTRMETQYF
TRBD1	NA	TRBJ1-4	TRBV9	TGTGCCAGCAGCCCGGGACAGTATCCAGAAAAACTGTTTTTT	CASSPGQYPEKLFF
TRBD1	NA	TRBJ1-2	TRBV7-8	TGTGCCAGCAGCTTAGGAACAGGGGTGGTCTATGGCTACACCTTC	CASSLGTGVVYGYTF
TRBD2	NA	TRBJ2-2	TRBV5-4	TGTGCCAGCAGCGCCAGCGGGGGGGTCGGGGAGCTGTTTTTT	CASSASGGVGELFF
NA	NA	TRBJ2-5	TRBV7-2	TGTGCCAGCAGCTCCCGAGGGTCTGAGACCCAGTACTTC	CASSSRGSETQYF
NA	NA	TRBJ2-1	TRBV19	TGTGCCAGTAGTATTGGGCAGGGGATTTTGAATGAGCAGTTCTTC	CASSIGQGILNEQFF
NA	NA	TRBJ1-6	TRBV6-5	TGTGCCAGCCACAGGAGCTCCTATAATTCACCCCTCCACTTT	CASHRSSYNSPLHF
NA	NA	TRBJ1-6	TRBV27	TGTGCCAGCAGGGGGCTCCATAATTCACCCCTCCACTTT	CASRGLHNSPLHF
TRBD1	NA	TRBJ2-7	TRBV9	TGTGCCAGCAGCCCGGGACAGGGGGCGACTTACGAGCAGTACTTC	CASSPGQGATYEQYF
TRBD1	NA	TRBJ2-7	TRBV10-3	TGTGCCATCAGTGTATCGGCAGGGGGCATGTACGAGCAGTACTTC	CAISVSAGGMYEQYF
NA	once	TRBJ2-3	TRBV6-5	TGTGCCAGCTCGGTGGGGGGGGCCACGCAGTATTTT	CASSVGGATQYF
NA	NA	TRBJ1-1	TRBV2	TGTGCCAGCAGGGAAGGACGTAGTGAAGCTTTCTTT	CASREGRSEAFF
TRBD1	once	TRBJ1-2	TRBV4-1	TGCGCCAGCAGCCAAGTGGGGACAGGGGGAGGCAACACCTTC	CASSQVGTGGGNTF
NA	NA	TRBJ1-1	TRBV3-1/TRBV3-2	TGTGCCAGCAGCCAAGATGGACTGAACGGACCTGAAGCTTTCTTT	CASSQDGLNGPEAFF
TRBD2	NA	TRBJ2-1	TRBV5-1	TGCGCCAGCAGCCGTGGACTAGCGGGGGGACCTACCTACAATGAGCAGTTCTTC	CASSRGLAGGPTYNEQFF
NA	NA	TRBJ1-3	TRBV7-2	TGTGCCAGCAGCCTACAGGATGCGCCTGGAAACACCATATATTTT	CASSLQDAPGNTIYF
TRBD2	NA	TRBJ2-2	TRBV7-7	TGTGCCAGCAGCCCAGCGGCGGGGGGCCATATCAGGGAGCTGTTTTTT	CASSPAAGGHIRELFF
TRBD1	once	TRBJ2-2	TRBV5-6	TGTGCCAGCAGCTCGTACAGGGGGGTCACCGGGGAGCTGTTTTTT	CASSSYRGVTGELFF
TRBD2	NA	TRBJ2-7	TRBV3-1/TRBV3-2	TGTGCCAGCAGCCAAGTTAGCGGGGGGGCCTTCGGGCAGTACTTC	CASSQVSGGAFGQYF
NA	once	TRBJ1-1	TRBV9	TGTGCCAGCAGCGTAGGAGGGTGGCAGGTTGAGGCTTTCTTT	CASSVGGWQVEAFF
TRBD1	NA	TRBJ2-7	TRBV6-5	TGTGCCACCTTCACAGGGGCAGGCGAGCAGTACTTC	CATFTGAGEQYF
TRBD2	NA	TRBJ2-7	TRBV7-2	TGTGCCAGCAGCCCTCTAGCGGGGGGGCAGTTGGGCGAGCAGTACTTC	CASSPLAGGQLGEQYF
NA	NA	TRBJ1-2	TRBV19	TGTGCCGCCGGACAGCCCCCTAACTATGGCTACACCTTC	CAAGQPPNYGYTF
NA	NA	TRBJ2-7	TRBV5-4	TGTGCCAGCAGCTTACAGGGTTACGAGCAGTACTTC	CASSLQGYEQYF
NA	NA	TRBJ2-2	TRBV19	TGTGCCAGTAGTATCCGGACCGGGGAGCTGTTTTTT	CASSIRTGELFF
TRBD1	NA	TRBJ1-1	TRBV10-3	TGTGCCATCAAGGGACAGGGGCGGCCTGAAACTGAAGCTTTCTTT	CAIKGQGRPETEAFF
NA	NA	TRBJ2-3	TRBV11-3	TGTGCCAGCAGCGTGGACACTTCGCTCACAGATACGCAGTATTTT	CASSVDTSLTDTQYF
NA	NA	TRBJ2-7	TRBV30	TGTGCCTGGAGTGCAGGCACAAACTCCTACGAGCAGTACTTC	CAWSAGTNSYEQYF
NA	NA	TRBJ2-5	TRBV6-2/TRBV6-3	TGTGCCAGCAGTAGGGACCGAGGCAGGGAGACCCAGTACTTC	CASSRDRGRETQYF
NA	NA	TRBJ1-1	TRBV12-5	TGTGCTAGTGGGTCCATGGACAGACGAACTGAAGCTTTCTTT	CASGSMDRRTEAFF
NA	NA	TRBJ1-1	TRBV30	TGTGCCTTAAAAACACAGGTTATGGGCACTGAAGCTTTCTTT	CALKTQVMGTEAFF
NA	NA	TRBJ1-2	TRBV15	TGTGCCACCAGCAGAGATTGGGGGGAGGCTGCTAACTATGGCTACACCTTC	CATSRDWGEAANYGYTF
NA	NA	TRBJ1-3	TRBV6-5	TGTGCCAGCAGCGCCGAAAACACCATATATTTT	CASSAENTIYF
TRBD1	NA	TRBJ2-5	TRBV5-6	TGTGCCAGCAGCACCTACGGACAGGGACACCAAGAGACCCAGTACTTC	CASSTYGQGHQETQYF
TRBD1	NA	TRBJ1-2	TRBV5-6	TGTGCCAGCAGCTCCGGACAGGGGACCCATTATGGCTACACCTTC	CASSSGQGTHYGYTF
TRBD2	NA	TRBJ2-3	TRBV6-4	TGTGCCAGCAGTCCACAGACTAGCGGAGACACAGATACGCAGTATTTT	CASSPQTSGDTDTQYF
TRBD2	once	TRBJ2-2	TRBV5-1	TGCGCCAGCAGCACCGATAGCGGGACCAACACCGGGGAGCTGTTTTTT	CASSTDSGTNTGELFF
NA	NA	TRBJ1-2	TRBV6-5	TGTGCCAGCAGTTATGGGGGGGTCTATGGCTACACCTTC	CASSYGGVYGYTF
NA	NA	TRBJ2-7	TRBV15	TGTGCCACCAGCAGACTGTTTAGTACTCACGAGCAGTACTTC	CATSRLFSTHEQYF
NA	NA	TRBJ1-1	TRBV12-3/TRBV12-4	TGTGCCAGCAGCCGGGGGTTGAACACTGAAGCTTTCTTT	CASSRGLNTEAFF
NA	NA	TRBJ1-6	TRBV10-3	TGTGCCATCAGGGAGGCCGGGGGCAATTCACCCCTCCACTTT	CAIREAGGNSPLHF
NA	NA	TRBJ1-2	TRBV2	TGTGCCAGCAGTGAACTGGCCACCTCTAACTATGGCTACACCTTC	CASSELATSNYGYTF
TRBD1	NA	TRBJ1-1	TRBV6-1	TGTGCCAGCAGTGAACCGGGACAGGGCGGATTCGAAGCTTTCTTT	CASSEPGQGGFEAFF
NA	NA	TRBJ2-2	TRBV5-1	TGCGCCAGCAGCTCGGGGAGGGGGCGCACCGGGGAGCTGTTTTTT	CASSSGRGRTGELFF
NA	few	TRBJ1-3	TRBV2	TGTGCCAGTACCCTGGACGCTGGAAACACCATATATTTT	CASTLDAGNTIYF
TRBD1	NA	TRBJ2-7	TRBV7-8	TGTGCCAGCAGACCACCGGGACAGGGTTTCCACGAGCAGTACTTC	CASRPPGQGFHEQYF
TRBD2	NA	TRBJ2-7	TRBV5-4	TGTGCCAGCGGACTAGCGGGGGGTTACGAGCAGTACTTC	CASGLAGGYEQYF
NA	NA	TRBJ2-7	TRBV12-3/TRBV12-4	TGTGCCAGCAGTACTTGGAGCACCAACGAGCAGTACTTC	CASSTWSTNEQYF
TRBD1	NA	TRBJ1-6	TRBV9	TGTGCCAGCAGCGTCGGGGGGACAGGAGCTAATTCACCCCTCCACTTT	CASSVGGTGANSPLHF
NA	NA	TRBJ2-1	TRBV4-1	TGCGCCAGCAGCCAGCCCACGAGGGGATCCAATGAGCAGTTCTTC	CASSQPTRGSNEQFF
NA	NA	TRBJ1-2	TRBV5-8	TGTGCCAGCAGCTTCGCTGGAGTTTTAGGCGGCTACACCTTC	CASSFAGVLGGYTF
NA	NA	TRBJ1-1	TRBV12-3/TRBV12-4	TGTGCCAGCAGTTTAAGAAGGACTGAAGCTTTCTTT	CASSLRRTEAFF